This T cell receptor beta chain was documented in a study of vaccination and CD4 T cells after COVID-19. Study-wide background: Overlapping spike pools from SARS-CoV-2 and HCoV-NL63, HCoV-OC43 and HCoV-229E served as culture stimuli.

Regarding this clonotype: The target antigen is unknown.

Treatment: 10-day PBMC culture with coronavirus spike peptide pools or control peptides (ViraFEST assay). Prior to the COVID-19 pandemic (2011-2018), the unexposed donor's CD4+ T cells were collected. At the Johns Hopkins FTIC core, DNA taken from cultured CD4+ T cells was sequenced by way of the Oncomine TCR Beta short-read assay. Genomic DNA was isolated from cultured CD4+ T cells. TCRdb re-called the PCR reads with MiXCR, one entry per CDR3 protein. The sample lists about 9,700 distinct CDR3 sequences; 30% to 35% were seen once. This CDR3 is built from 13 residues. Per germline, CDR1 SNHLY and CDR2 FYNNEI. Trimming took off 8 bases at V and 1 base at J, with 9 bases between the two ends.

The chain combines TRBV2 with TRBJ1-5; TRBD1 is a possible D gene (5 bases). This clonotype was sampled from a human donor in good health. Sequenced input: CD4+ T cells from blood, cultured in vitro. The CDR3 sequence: CASLRDSNQPQHF. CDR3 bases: TGTGCCAGCCTCCGGGACAGCAATCAGCCCCAGCATTTT.